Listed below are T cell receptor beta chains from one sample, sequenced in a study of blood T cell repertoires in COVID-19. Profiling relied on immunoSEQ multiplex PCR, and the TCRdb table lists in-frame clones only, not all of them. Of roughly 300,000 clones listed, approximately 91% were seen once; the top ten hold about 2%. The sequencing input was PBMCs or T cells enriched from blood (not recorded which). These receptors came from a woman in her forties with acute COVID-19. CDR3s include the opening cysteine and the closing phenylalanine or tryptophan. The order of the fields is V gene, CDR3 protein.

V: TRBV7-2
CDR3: CASSLVVGRGGEKLFF

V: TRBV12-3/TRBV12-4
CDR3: CASSSDPGGPQHF

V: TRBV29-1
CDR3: CSGGEIYNEQFF

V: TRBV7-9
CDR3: CASSSLANTQYF

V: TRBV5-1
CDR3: CASSSGGTGRIEQYF

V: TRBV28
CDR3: CASSSNGGGTGKNEQYF

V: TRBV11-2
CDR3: CASSPVGGRGHGYTF

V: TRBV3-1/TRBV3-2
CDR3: CASSQLGPQGQYF

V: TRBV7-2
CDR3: CASSRGGTQNTGELFF

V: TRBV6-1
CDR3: CASSEDPGVGYTF

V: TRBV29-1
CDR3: CSVAQGSLDYEQYF

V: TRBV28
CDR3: CASRNVGGERPNSPLHF

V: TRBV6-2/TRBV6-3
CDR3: CASSYNPYGGLADTGELFF

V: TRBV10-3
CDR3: CAISVGLAGEQETQYF

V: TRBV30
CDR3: CAWNSGGRFYEQFF

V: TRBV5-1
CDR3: CASSLGDSVGNQPQHF

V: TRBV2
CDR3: CASRTDKNTQYF

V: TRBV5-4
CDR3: CASAGVPGNTIYF

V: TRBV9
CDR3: CASSVLDTPNEKLFF

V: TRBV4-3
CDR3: CASKGGPNTEAFF

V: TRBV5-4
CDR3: CASSREPSGYGYTF

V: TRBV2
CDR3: CASRELAGITDTQYF

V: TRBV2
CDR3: CASSVTGERGYTF

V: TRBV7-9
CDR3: CASSLVGQTTEAFF

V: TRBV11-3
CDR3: CASSVRDRGPNTEAFF

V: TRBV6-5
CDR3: CASSFWGDEQFF

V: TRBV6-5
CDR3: CASSRYQSYNSPLHF

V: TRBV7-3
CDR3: CASSIAGFTDTQYF